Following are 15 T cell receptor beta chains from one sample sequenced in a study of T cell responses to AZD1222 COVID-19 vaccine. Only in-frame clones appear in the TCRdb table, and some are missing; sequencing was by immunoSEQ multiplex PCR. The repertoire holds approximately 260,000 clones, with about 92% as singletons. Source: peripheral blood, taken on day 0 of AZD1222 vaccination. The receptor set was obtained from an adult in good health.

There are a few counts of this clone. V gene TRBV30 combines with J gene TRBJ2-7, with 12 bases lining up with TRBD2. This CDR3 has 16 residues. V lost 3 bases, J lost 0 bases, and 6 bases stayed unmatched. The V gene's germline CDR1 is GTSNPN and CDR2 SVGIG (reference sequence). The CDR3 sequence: CAWRGGLAGISYEQYF. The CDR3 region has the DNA TGTGCCTGGAGGGGGGGACTAGCGGGTATCTCCTACGAGCAGTACTTC.

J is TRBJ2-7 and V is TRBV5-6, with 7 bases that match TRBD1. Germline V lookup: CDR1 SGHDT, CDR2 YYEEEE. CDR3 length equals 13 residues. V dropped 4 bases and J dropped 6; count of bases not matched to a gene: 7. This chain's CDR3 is CASSRETGLEQYF. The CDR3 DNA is TGTGCCAGCAGCCGCGAGACAGGGCTCGAGCAGTACTTC.

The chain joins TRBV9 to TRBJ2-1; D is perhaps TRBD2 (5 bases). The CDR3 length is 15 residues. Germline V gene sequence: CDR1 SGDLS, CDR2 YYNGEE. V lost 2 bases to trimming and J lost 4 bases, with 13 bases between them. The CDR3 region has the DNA TGTGCCAGCAGCGTTCTGGCGGGTTCGTACAATGAGCAGTTCTTC. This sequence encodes CASSVLAGSYNEQFF.

The CDR3 DNA sequence: TGCGCCAGCTCAACGGGGGAGACTGGTCAGCCCCAGCATTTT. Its protein is CASSTGETGQPQHF. The rearrangement uses TRBV5-1 and TRBJ1-5; possibly TRBD1 for D (5 bases). In germline, CDR1 is SGHRS, CDR2 YFSETQ. There are 14 residues in the CDR3. V lost 7 bases, J lost 6 bases, and 17 bases lay in between.

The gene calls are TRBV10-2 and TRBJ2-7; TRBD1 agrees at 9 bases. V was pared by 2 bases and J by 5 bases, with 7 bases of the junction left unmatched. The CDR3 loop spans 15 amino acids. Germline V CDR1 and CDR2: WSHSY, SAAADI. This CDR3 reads CASSEADRGSNEQYF. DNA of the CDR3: TGCGCCAGCAGTGAGGCGGACAGGGGTAGTAACGAGCAGTACTTC.

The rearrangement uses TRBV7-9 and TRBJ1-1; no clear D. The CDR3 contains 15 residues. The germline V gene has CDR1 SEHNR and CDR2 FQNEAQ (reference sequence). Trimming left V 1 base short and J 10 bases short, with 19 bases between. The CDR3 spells CASSLVAGVTAGAFF. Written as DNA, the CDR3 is TGTGCCAGCAGCTTAGTGGCCGGGGTTACCGCGGGAGCTTTCTTT.

CDR3: CASSTPPGRAYEQYF. The CDR3 bases are TGTGCCAGCAGCACCCCCCCAGGGAGAGCCTACGAGCAGTACTTC. The chain recombines TRBV5-5 with TRBJ2-7; D is perhaps TRBD1 or TRBD2 (5 bases each). Trimming removed 4 bases at V and 2 bases at J, with 16 bases between. Per germline, CDR1 SGHKS and CDR2 YYEKEE (reference sequence). The CDR3 spans 15 residues.

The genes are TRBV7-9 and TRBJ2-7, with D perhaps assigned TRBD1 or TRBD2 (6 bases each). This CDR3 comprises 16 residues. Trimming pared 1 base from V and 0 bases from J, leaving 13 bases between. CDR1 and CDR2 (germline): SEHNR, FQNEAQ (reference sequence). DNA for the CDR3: TGTGCCAGCAGCTTAGTGGAGGGGGGCGTCTCCTACGAGCAGTACTTC. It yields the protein CASSLVEGGVSYEQYF. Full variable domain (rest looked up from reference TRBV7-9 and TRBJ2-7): DTGVSQNPRHKITKRGQNVTFRCDPISEHNRLYWYRQTLGQGPEFLTYFQNEAQLEKSRLLSDRFSAERPKGSFSTLEIQRTEQGDSAMYLCASSLVEGGVSYEQYFGPGTRLTVT.

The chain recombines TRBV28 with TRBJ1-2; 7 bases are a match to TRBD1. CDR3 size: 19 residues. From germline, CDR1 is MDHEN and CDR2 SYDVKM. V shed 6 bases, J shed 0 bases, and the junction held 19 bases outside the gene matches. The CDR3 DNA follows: TGTGCCAGCAGAAAAAGGTGGAGGGGGCCGAGCGATCCTAACTATGGCTACACCTTC. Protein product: CASRKRWRGPSDPNYGYTF.

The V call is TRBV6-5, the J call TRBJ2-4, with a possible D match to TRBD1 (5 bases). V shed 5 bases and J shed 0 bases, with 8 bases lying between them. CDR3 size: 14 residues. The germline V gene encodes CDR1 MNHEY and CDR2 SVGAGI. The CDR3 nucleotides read TGTGCCAGCAGTCAGGGATTAGCCAAAAACATTCAGTACTTC. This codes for CASSQGLAKNIQYF.

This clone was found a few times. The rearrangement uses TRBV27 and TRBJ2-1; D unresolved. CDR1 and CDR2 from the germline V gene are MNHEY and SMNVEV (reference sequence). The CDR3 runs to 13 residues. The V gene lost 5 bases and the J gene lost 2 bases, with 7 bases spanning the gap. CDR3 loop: CASSRLPYNEQFF. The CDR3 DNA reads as TGTGCCAGCAGTCGGTTGCCCTACAATGAGCAGTTCTTC.

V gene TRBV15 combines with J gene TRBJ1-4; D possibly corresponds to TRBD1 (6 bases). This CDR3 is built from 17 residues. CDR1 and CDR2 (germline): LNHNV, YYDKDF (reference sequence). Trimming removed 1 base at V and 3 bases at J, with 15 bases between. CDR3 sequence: CATSRGGGWGANEKLFF. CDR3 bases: TGTGCCACCAGCAGAGGAGGGGGTTGGGGAGCTAATGAAAAACTGTTTTTT.

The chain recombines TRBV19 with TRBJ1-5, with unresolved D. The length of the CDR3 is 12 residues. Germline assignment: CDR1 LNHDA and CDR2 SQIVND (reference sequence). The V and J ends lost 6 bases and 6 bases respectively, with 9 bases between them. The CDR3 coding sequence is TGTGCCAGTAGCCCCCGGGCTCAGCCCCAGCATTTT. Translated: CASSPRAQPQHF. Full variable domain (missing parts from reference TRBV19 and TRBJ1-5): DGGITQSPKYLFRKEGQNVTLSCEQNLNHDAMYWYRQDPGQGLRLIYYSQIVNDFQKGDIAEGYSVSREKKESFPLTVTSAQKNPTAFYLCASSPRAQPQHFGDGTRLSIL.

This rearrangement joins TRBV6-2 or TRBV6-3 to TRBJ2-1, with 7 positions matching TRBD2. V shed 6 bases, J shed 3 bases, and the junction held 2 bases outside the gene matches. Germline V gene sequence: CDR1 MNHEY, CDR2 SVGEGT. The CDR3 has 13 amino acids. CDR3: CASSWDYYNEQFF. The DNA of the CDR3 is TGTGCCAGCAGCTGGGACTACTACAATGAGCAGTTCTTC.

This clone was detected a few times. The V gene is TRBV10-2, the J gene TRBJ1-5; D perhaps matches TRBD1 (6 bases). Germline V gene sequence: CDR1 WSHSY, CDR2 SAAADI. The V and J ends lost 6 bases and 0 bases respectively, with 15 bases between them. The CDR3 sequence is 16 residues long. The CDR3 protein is CASRRGDGTSNQPQHF. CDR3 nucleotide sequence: TGCGCCAGCAGGAGGGGGGACGGGACTAGCAATCAGCCCCAGCATTTT.